A selection of T cell receptor beta chains follows, all from one sample in a study. TCRdb reprocessed the 5' RACE reads with MiXCR, giving one entry per CDR3 protein. The sample lists under 9,500 distinct CDR3 sequences, 34% occurring once. The sample was Tregs sorted from blood. The source is a female donor with breast cancer. Each CDR3 is given with its conserved first and last residue. The D gene is left open where the match is weak. Only some rows state a clone size, as once, few, many or a class for expanded clones.

>TRBV6-2/TRBV6-3|TRBJ1-6|NA|medium-sized
TGTGCCAGCAGTTACGTTTCGGATTCACCCCTCCACTTT
CASSYVSDSPLHF
>TRBV5-1|TRBJ2-5|TRBD2|NA
TGCGCCAGCAGCTTGGAGAGTGCGGGAGAGGGAGAGACCCAGTACTTC
CASSLESAGEGETQYF
>TRBV7-2|TRBJ2-2|NA|medium-sized
TGTGCCAGCAGCCTATTCACCGGGGAGCTGTTTTTT
CASSLFTGELFF
>TRBV5-1|TRBJ2-1|NA|few
TGCGCCACCCGACTAGTAGGGGTGAATGAGCAGTTCTTC
CATRLVGVNEQFF
>TRBV20-1|TRBJ2-5|TRBD2|NA
TGCAGTGCTGGCCAACTAGCGGGAGCGGGAGAGACCCAGTACTTC
CSAGQLAGAGETQYF
>TRBV2|TRBJ2-3|TRBD1|NA
TGTGCCAGCAGTGTGACGACAGGGGGCCGCACAGATACGCAGTATTTT
CASSVTTGGRTDTQYF
>TRBV7-9|TRBJ2-2|NA|NA
TGTGCCAGCAGCTTAGTGCTCGGGGAGCTGTTTTTT
CASSLVLGELFF
>TRBV2|TRBJ2-1|NA|NA
TGTGCCAGCATATTAAGCTCCTACAATGAGCAGTTCTTC
CASILSSYNEQFF
>TRBV28|TRBJ2-2|NA|NA
TGTGCCAGCAGACCAAAGATGGGACCTAAATCGAACACCGGGGAGCTGTTTTTT
CASRPKMGPKSNTGELFF
>TRBV20-1|TRBJ2-4|NA|once
TGCAGTGTTAGAGCAGGGGCGTCCGACATTCAGTACTTC
CSVRAGASDIQYF